These 5 T cell receptor beta chains originate from one sample sequenced in a study of T cell responses to AZD1222 COVID-19 vaccine. The protocol was immunoSEQ multiplex PCR, while the TCRdb copy is restricted to in-frame clones and leaves out a portion. Of about 100,000 clones listed, around 87% are singletons. The source was peripheral blood, collected on day 0 of AZD1222 vaccination. The receptors were gathered from an adult in good health.

This rearrangement joins TRBV11-2 to TRBJ2-1; D gene unclear. V was pared by 1 base and J by 2 bases, with 15 bases between. This CDR3 contains 17 residues. Germline lookup yields CDR1 SGHAT and CDR2 FQNNGV. CDR3 DNA sequence: TGTGCCAGCAGCTTAGCGGCACCGAGTCTCGCCTACAATGAGCAGTTCTTC. It translates to CASSLAAPSLAYNEQFF.

This chain joins TRBV2 and TRBJ2-1, with 10 positions matching TRBD1. The germline CDR1 and CDR2 sequences are SNHLY and FYNNEI. V gave up 4 bases and J gave up 7 bases; unmatched junction bases: 7. The CDR3 covers 15 residues. The DNA of the CDR3 is TGTGCCAGCAGTGGTCGGGACAGGGGTGTAAATGAGCAGTTCTTC. Its protein product is CASSGRDRGVNEQFF.

The chain carries TRBV5-1 and TRBJ1-6; D not resolved. Germline V gene sequence: CDR1 SGHRS, CDR2 YFSETQ. V lost 0 bases, J lost 0 bases, and 7 bases lay in between. CDR3 size: 16 residues. This CDR3 reads CASSLARFSYNSPLHF. CDR3 DNA: TGCGCCAGCAGCTTGGCCCGGTTCTCCTATAATTCACCCCTCCACTTT.

The chain couples TRBV19 to TRBJ1-2; tentatively, D is TRBD1 (6 bases). The CDR3 has 17 residues. Germline V CDR1 and CDR2: LNHDA, SQIVND (reference sequence). Trimming cost V 6 bases and J 4 bases, with 24 bases left between them. This chain's CDR3 is CASRSMRGEAAFYGYTF. The CDR3 DNA reads TGTGCCAGTAGAAGTATGAGGGGGGAGGCGGCGTTCTATGGCTACACCTTC.

This chain uses TRBV24-1 with TRBJ2-1, with a possible D match to TRBD2 (6 bases). Between the trimmed V and J ends, which lost 10 bases and 2 bases, there was a span of 14 bases. Germline V gene sequence: CDR1 KGHDR, CDR2 SFDVKD. This CDR3 is 14 amino acids long. The CDR3 coding sequence is TGTGCCACGGCGATGGGGGGAACCTACAATGAGCAGTTCTTC. Protein sequence: CATAMGGTYNEQFF.